This TCR beta chain emerged from a study of neurological immune-mediated disorders (dated by TCRdb to between 2018 and 2020). Regarding the study in general: Peripheral blood TCR-beta repertoires from HTLV-I-associated myelopathy (HAM/TSP) patients, multiple sclerosis patients and healthy controls were compared by UMI-based sequencing. The approximately 110 TCR-beta libraries included longitudinal samples, technical triplicates and paired sorted CD4+ and CD8+ T-cell subsets alongside PBMC samples. Technical triplicate libraries were sequenced to precisely calculate how much the frequency of each individual clone varied. The cohort was made up of approximately 71 subjects, consisting of roughly 15 HAM/TSP patients, around 35 multiple sclerosis patients and 20 healthy controls.

cDNA was synthesized by template-switch 5'RACE using a primer carrying a 10-nucleotide random unique molecular identifier by which each TCR transcript was tagged. Every sequencing run covered 15-18 subjects and yielded more than 160 million TCR-beta sequences. The RNeasy kit was used to extract total RNA. Using the KAPA Real-time Library Amplification kit, TCR-beta VDJ regions were amplified with primers for the TCR constant region and the 5'RACE anchor. Sample indexes and Illumina adaptors were added in a first PCR, after which library yield was increased in a second PCR. After Ampure bead purification, the roughly 650 bp TCR product was size-selected on a 2% E-gel SizeSelection system. Library quality was checked on a Bioanalyzer, concentration was measured with Qubit, and libraries were quantified with the Kapa Library Quantification kit before pooling. Paired-end 2 x 150 bp sequencing of the libraries was performed on an Illumina HiSeq 2500. To increase sequence diversity, about 23-30% phiX was spiked into each library pool. The study's processing was this. The quality-filtered reads were processed with the UMI-based MiGEC pipeline, whose error correction step removed more than 75% of the raw TCR sequences. VDJ genes were aligned to IMGT germline references, and each clonotype was defined by a unique CDR3 amino acid sequence together with V-J genes. Clonal expansion, Shannon diversity, and CDR3 relatedness (CalcPairwiseDistances, ClusterSamples) were evaluated with VDJtools, and phylogenetic trees were built with CLCbio workbench. A clone was classed as expanded if it had 8 or more unique UMIs, a cutoff based on coefficient-of-variation modelling across technical triplicates. The raw public reads went through TCRdb reprocessing: fastp at Q25, MiXCR clone calling, in-frame beta chains kept. Merged by CDR3 protein, the rows form single entries marked with the most common genes and DNA. The V and J calls reflect TCRdb's pipeline rather than the authors' work. Present in this sample are more than 55,000 distinct CDR3 sequences, nearly 25% of which were seen just once. 4.6% of the sample is in the top ten clones.

The sample's time point label, in plain terms: technical triplicate 2. Unsorted PBMC libraries were generated from 2 million PBMCs stored in RNAlater at -80 °C until RNA extraction. PBMCs were separated from peripheral blood using Ficoll-Hypaque density gradient centrifugation and then cryopreserved in liquid nitrogen. The junction shows trimming of 5 bases on V and 5 bases on J, plus 13 bases between the germline ends. CDR1 and CDR2, per the germline V gene (reference sequence), are SEHNR and FQNEAQ. Including the terminal cysteine and phenylalanine, the CDR3 comprises 14 residues. Solely the CDR3 DNA is kept, with 42 bases framed from the first base. This clonotype was seen ten or more times. The antigen it recognizes is unknown. Base qualities are not provided; no much larger clone lies one nucleotide away. Overall results and qualifications from the work: TCR clonal expansion was highest in HAM/TSP patients and lowest in MS patients, with MS patients falling below even healthy controls. No identical CDR3 amino acid sequences were shared among expanded clones across subjects, suggesting private TCR-beta repertoires in all groups.

The V and J genes are TRBV7-9 and TRBJ2-1; the D gene is possibly TRBD2, with 5 bases matching. The TCR comes from a man between 60 and 75 years old with HTLV-1-associated myelopathy (HAM/TSP). Sequenced input: PBMCs. The CDR3: CASSQSLANNEQFF. The DNA reads as follows: TGTGCCAGCAGCCAGAGCCTAGCCAACAATGAGCAGTTCTTC.